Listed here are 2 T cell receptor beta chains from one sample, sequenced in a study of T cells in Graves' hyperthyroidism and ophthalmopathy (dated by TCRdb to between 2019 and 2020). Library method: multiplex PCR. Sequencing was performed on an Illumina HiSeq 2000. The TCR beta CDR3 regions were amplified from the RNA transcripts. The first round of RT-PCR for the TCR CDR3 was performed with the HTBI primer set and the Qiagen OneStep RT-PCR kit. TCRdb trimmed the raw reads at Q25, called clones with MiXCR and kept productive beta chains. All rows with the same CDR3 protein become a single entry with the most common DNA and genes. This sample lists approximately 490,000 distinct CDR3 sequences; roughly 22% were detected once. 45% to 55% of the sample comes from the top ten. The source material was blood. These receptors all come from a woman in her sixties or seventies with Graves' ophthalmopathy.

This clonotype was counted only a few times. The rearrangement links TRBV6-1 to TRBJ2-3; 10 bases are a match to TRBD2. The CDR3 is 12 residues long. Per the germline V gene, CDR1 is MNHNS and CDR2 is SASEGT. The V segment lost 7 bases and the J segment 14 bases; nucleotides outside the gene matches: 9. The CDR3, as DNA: TGTGCCAGCAAGGATGGGAGGACTAGCGGGTATTTT. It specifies CASKDGRTSGYF.

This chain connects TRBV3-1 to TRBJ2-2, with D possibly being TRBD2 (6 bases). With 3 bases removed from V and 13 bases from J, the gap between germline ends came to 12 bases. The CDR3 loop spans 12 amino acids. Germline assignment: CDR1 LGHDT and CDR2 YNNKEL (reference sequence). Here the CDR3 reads CASSHREIGLFF. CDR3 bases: TGTGCCAGCAGCCATCGGGAGATCGGGCTGTTTTTT.